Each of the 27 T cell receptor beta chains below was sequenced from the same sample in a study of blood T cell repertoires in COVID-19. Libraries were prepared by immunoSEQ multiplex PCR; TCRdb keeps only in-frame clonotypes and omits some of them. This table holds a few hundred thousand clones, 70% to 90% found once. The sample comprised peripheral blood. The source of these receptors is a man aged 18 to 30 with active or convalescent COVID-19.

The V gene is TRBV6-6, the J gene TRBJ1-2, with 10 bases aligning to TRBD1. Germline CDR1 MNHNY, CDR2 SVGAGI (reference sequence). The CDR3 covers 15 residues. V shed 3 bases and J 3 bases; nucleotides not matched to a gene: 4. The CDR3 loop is CASSYGQGVHYGYTF. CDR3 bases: TGTGCCAGCAGTTATGGACAGGGGGTCCACTATGGCTACACCTTC.

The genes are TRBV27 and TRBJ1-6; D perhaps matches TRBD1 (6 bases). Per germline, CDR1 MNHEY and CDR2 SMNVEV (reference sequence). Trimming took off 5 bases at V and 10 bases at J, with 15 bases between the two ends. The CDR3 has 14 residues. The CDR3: CASSALPGASPLHF. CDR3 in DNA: TGTGCCAGCAGTGCACTACCAGGGGCCTCACCCCTCCACTTT.

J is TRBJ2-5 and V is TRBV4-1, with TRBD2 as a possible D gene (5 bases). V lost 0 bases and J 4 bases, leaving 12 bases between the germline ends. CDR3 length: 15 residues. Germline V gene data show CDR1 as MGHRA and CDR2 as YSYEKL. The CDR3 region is CASSQESASRETQYF. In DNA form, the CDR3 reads TGCGCCAGCAGCCAAGAGTCGGCTAGCAGAGAGACCCAGTACTTC.

The CDR3 region has the DNA TGTGCCACCAGTGCTTCTCGCGAGCGGGGCCCAACCCAGTACTTC. Protein product: CATSASRERGPTQYF. The V and J genes are TRBV24-1 and TRBJ2-5; the match to TRBD2 covers 7 bases. V shed 5 bases, J shed 8 bases, and the junction held 13 bases outside the gene matches. The CDR3 extends over 15 amino acids. CDR1 KGHDR and CDR2 SFDVKD come from the germline V gene.

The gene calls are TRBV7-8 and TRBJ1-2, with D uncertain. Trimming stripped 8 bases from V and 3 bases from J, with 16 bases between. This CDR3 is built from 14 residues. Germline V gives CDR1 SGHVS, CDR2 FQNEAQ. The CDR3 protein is CASGFGLVYYGYTF. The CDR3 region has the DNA TGTGCCAGCGGTTTCGGGTTGGTCTACTATGGCTACACCTTC.

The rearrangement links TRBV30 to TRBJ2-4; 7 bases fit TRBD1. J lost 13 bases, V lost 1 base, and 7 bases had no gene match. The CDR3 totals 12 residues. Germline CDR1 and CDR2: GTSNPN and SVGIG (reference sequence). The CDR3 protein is CAWSGPRTGQYF. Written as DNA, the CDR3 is TGTGCCTGGAGTGGCCCCCGGACAGGCCAGTACTTC.

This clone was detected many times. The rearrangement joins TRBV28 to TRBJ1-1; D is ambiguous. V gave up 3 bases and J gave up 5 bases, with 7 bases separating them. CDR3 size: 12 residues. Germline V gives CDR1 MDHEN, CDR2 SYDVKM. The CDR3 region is CASSFGKTEAFF. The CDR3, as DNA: TGTGCCAGCAGTTTCGGTAAAACTGAAGCTTTCTTT. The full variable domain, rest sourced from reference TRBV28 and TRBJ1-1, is DVKVTQSSRYLVKRTGEKVFLECVQDMDHENMFWYRQDPGLGLRLIYFSYDVKMKEKGDIPEGYSVSREKKERFSLILESASTNQTSMYLCASSFGKTEAFFGQGTRLTVV.

CDR3 region: CASSSDSGRENNEQFF. The CDR3 coding sequence is TGTGCCAGCAGCTCCGATAGCGGGAGGGAAAACAATGAGCAGTTCTTC. This chain joins TRBV11-3 and TRBJ2-1, with 11 positions matching TRBD2. With V trimmed by 4 bases and J by 5 bases, 7 bases remained unmatched. CDR3 length equals 16 residues. Germline CDR1 and CDR2: SGHNT and YENEEA.

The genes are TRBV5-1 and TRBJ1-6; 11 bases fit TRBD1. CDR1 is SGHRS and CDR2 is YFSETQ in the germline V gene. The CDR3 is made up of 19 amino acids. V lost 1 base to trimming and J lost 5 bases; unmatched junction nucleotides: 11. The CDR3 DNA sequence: TGCGCCAGCAGCTTGCCCGGGACAGGGGGGGCGTCCGATAATTCACCCCTCCACTTT. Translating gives CASSLPGTGGASDNSPLHF. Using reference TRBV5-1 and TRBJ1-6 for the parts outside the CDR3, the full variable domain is KAGVTQTPRYLIKTRGQQVTLSCSPISGHRSVSWYQQTPGQGLQFLFEYFSETQRNKGNFPGRFSGRQFSNSRSEMNVSTLELGDSALYLCASSLPGTGGASDNSPLHFGNGTRLTVT.

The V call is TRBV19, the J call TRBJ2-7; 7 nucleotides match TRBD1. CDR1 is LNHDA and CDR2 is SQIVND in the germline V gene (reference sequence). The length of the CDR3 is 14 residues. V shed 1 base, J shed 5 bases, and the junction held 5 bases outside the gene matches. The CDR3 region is CASSIVQGYNEQYF. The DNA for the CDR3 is TGTGCCAGTAGTATAGTACAGGGGTACAACGAGCAGTACTTC.

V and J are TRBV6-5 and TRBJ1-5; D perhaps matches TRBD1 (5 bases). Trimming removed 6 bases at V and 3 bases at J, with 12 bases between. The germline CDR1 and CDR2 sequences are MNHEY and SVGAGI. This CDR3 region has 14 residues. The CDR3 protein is CASRQGVTNQPQHF. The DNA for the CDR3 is TGTGCCAGCAGACAAGGGGTTACCAATCAGCCCCAGCATTTT.

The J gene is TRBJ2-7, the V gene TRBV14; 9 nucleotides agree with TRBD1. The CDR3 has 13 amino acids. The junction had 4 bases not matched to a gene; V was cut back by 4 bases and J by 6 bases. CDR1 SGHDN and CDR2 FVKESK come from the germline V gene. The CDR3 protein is CASSRDRVGEQYF. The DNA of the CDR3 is TGTGCCAGCAGCCGGGACAGGGTTGGCGAGCAGTACTTC. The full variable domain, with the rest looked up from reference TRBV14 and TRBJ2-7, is EAGVTQFPSHSVIEKGQTVTLRCDPISGHDNLYWYRRVMGKEIKFLLHFVKESKQDESGMPNNRFLAERTGGTYSTLKVQPAELEDSGVYFCASSRDRVGEQYFGPGTRLTVT.

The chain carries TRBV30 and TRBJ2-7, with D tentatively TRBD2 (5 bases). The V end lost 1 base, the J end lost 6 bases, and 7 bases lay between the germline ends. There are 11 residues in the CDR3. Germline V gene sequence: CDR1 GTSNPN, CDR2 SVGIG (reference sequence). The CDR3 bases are TGTGCCTGGAGTGCGGCGGGCGAGCAGTACTTC. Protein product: CAWSAAGEQYF. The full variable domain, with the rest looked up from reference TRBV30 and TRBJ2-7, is SQTIHQWPATLVQPVGSPLSLECTVEGTSNPNLYWYRQAAGRGLQLLFYSVGIGQISSEVPQNLSASRPQDRQFILSSKKLLLSDSGFYLCAWSAAGEQYFGPGTRLTVT.

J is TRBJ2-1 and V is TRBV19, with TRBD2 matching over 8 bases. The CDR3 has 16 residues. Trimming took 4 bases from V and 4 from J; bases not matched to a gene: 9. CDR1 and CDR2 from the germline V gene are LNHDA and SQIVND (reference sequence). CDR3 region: CASSTPSAGVYNEQFF. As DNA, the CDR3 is TGTGCCAGTAGTACCCCTTCAGCGGGAGTATACAATGAGCAGTTCTTC.

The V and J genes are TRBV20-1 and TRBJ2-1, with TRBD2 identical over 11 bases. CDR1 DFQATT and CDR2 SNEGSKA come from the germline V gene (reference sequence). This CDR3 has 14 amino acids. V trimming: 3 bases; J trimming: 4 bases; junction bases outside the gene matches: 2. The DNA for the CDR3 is TGCAGTGCTAGTAGCGGGAGGGTATACAATGAGCAGTTCTTC. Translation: CSASSGRVYNEQFF.

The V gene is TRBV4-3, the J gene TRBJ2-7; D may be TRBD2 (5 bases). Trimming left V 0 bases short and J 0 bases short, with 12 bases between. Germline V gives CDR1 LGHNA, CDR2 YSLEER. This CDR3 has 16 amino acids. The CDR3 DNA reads TGCGCCAGCAGCCAAGAATATCCGGGGAGCTCCTACGAGCAGTACTTC. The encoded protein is CASSQEYPGSSYEQYF.

The DNA for the CDR3 is TGTGCCACCAGTGAGGGAATTCGACTAGAGCCTAGCACAGATACGCAGTATTTT. Protein product: CATSEGIRLEPSTDTQYF. The chain combines TRBV24-1 with TRBJ2-3, with D tentatively TRBD2 (6 bases). Trimming took 4 bases from V and 0 from J, leaving 19 bases between them. Germline V CDR1 and CDR2: KGHDR, SFDVKD. The CDR3 contains 18 residues.

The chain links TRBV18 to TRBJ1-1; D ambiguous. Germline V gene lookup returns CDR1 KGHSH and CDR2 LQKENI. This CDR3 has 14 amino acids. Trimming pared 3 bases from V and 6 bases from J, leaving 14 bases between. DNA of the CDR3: TGTGCCAGCTCACCCAATACAGCTCGCGCTGAAGCTTTCTTT. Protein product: CASSPNTARAEAFF.

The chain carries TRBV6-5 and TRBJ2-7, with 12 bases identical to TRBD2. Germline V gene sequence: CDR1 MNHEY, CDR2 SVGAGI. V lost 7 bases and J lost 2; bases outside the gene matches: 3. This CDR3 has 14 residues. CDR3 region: CASMGLAGPYEQYF. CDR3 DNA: TGTGCCAGCATGGGACTAGCGGGCCCCTACGAGCAGTACTTC.

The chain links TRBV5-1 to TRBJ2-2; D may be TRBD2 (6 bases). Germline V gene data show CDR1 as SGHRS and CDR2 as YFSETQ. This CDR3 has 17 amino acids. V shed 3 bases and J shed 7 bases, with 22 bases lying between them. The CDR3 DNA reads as TGCGCCAGCAGCTCGAGGGAAACTGGAGGGCTTGGCGGGGAGCTGTTTTTT. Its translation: CASSSRETGGLGGELFF.

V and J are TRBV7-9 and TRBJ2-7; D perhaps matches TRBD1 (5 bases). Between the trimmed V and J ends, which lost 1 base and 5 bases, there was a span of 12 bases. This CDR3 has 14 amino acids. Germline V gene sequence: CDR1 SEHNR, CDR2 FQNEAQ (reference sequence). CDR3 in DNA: TGTGCCAGCAGCTTAGAGCAGGGTACGAACGAGCAGTACTTC. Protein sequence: CASSLEQGTNEQYF. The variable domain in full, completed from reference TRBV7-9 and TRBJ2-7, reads DTGVSQNPRHKITKRGQNVTFRCDPISEHNRLYWYRQTLGQGPEFLTYFQNEAQLEKSRLLSDRFSAERPKGSFSTLEIQRTEQGDSAMYLCASSLEQGTNEQYFGPGTRLTVT.

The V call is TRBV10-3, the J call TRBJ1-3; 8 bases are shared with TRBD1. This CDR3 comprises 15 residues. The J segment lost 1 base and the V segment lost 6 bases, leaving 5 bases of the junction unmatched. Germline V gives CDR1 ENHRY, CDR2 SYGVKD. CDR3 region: CAIRPTGGSGNTIYF. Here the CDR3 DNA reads TGTGCCATCAGACCTACAGGGGGTTCTGGAAACACCATATATTTT.

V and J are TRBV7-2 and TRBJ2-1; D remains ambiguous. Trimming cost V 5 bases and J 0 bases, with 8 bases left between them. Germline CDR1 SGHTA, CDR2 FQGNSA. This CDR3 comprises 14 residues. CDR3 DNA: TGTGCCAGCAGCCTACTAAGCTCCTACAATGAGCAGTTCTTC. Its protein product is CASSLLSSYNEQFF.

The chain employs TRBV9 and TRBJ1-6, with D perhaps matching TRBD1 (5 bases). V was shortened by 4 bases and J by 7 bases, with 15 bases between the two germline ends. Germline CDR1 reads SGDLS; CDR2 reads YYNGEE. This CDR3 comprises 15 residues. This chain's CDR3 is CASSPLPGGNSPLHF. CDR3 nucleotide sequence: TGTGCCAGCAGCCCCTTACCCGGGGGAAATTCACCCCTCCACTTT.

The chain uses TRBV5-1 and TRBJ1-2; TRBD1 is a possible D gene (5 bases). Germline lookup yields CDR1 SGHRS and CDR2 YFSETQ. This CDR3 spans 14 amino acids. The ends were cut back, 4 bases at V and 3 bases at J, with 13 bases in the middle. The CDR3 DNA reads TGCGCCAGCAGCGCCCAGGGTGGAGACTATGGCTACACCTTC. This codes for CASSAQGGDYGYTF.

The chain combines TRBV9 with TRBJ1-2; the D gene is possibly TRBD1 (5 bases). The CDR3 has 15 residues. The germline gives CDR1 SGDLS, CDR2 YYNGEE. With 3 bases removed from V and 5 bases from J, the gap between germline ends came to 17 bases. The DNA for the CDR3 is TGTGCCAGCAGCGCAGGATTGGGGGGACTTTATGGCTACACCTTC. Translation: CASSAGLGGLYGYTF.

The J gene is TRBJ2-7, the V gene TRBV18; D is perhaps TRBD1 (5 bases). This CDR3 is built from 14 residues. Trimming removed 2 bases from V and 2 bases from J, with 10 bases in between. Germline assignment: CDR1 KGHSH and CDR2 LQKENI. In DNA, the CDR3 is TGTGCCAGCTCACCATCCGACAGTACCTACGAGCAGTACTTC. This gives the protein CASSPSDSTYEQYF.